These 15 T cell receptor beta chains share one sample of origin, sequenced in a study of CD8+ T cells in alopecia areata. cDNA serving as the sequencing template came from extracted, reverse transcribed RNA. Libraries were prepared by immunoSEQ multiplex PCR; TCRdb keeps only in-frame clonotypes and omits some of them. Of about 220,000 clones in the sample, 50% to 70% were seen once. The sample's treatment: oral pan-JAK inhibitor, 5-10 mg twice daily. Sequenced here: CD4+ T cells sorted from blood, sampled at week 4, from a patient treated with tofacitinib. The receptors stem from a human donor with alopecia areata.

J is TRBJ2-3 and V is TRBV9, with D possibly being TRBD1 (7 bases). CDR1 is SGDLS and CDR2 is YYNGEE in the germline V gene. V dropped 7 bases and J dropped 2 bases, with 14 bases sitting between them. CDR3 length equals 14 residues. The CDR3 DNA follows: TGTGCCAGCCAGGAGGGGGCCGCCACAGATACGCAGTATTTT. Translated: CASQEGAATDTQYF.

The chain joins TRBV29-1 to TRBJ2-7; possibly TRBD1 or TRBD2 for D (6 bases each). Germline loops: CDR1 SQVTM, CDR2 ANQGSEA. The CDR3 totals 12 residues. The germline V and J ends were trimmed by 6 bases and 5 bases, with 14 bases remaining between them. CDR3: CSVSYREDEQYF. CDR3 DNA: TGCAGCGTCTCTTACAGGGAGGACGAGCAGTACTTC.

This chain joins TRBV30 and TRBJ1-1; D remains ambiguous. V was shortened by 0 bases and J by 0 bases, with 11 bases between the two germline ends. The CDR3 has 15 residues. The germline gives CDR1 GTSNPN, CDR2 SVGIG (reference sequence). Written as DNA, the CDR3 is TGTGCCTGGAGTGTTGAAGCCTCCATGAACACTGAAGCTTTCTTT. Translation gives CAWSVEASMNTEAFF.

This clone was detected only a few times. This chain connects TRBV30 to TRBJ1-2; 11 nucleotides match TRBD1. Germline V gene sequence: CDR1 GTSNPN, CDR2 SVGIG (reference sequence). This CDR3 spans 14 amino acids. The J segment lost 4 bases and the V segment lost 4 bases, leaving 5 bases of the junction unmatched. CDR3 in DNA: TGTGCCTGGAATCCGGGACAGGGGGGCTATGGCTACACCTTC. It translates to CAWNPGQGGYGYTF. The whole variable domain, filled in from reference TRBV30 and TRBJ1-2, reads SQTIHQWPATLVQPVGSPLSLECTVEGTSNPNLYWYRQAAGRGLQLLFYSVGIGQISSEVPQNLSASRPQDRQFILSSKKLLLSDSGFYLCAWNPGQGGYGYTFGSGTRLTVV.

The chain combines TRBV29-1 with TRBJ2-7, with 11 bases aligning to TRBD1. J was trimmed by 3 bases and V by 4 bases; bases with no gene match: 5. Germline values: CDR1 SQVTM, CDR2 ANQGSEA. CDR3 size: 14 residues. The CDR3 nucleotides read TGCAGCGTTGCCGGACAGGGGGCAGACTACGAGCAGTACTTC. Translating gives CSVAGQGADYEQYF.

CDR3: CASRGDRSNYGYTF. CDR3 bases: TGTGCCAGCAGGGGGGACAGGAGTAACTATGGCTACACCTTC. V is TRBV2 and J is TRBJ1-2, with TRBD1 identical over 8 bases. Unmatched junction bases numbered 4, after V lost 6 bases and J lost 1 base. Per the germline V gene, CDR1 is SNHLY and CDR2 is FYNNEI. The CDR3 contains 14 residues.

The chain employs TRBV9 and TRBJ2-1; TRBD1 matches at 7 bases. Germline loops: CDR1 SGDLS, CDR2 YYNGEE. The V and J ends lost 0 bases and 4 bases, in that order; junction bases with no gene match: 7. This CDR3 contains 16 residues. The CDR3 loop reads CASSVEDRALYNEQFF. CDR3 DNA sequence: TGTGCCAGCAGCGTAGAAGACAGGGCCCTTTACAATGAGCAGTTCTTC.

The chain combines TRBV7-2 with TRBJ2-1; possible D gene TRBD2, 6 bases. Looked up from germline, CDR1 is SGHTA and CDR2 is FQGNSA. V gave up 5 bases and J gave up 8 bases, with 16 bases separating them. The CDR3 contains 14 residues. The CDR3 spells CASSPRGSGYEQFF. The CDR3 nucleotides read TGTGCCAGCAGCCCCCGGGGGAGCGGGTATGAGCAGTTCTTC.

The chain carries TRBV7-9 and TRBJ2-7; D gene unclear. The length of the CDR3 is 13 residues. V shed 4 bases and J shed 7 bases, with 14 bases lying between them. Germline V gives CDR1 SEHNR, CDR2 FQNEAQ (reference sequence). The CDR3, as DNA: TGTGCCAGCAGCTCTCCCCGTGTGTGGGAGCAGTACTTC. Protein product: CASSSPRVWEQYF.

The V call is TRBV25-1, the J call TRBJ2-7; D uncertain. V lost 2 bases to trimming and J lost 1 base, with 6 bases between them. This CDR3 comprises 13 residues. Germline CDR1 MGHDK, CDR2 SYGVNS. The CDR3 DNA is TGTGCCAGCAGTGAACGCGGATCCTACGAGCAGTACTTC. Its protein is CASSERGSYEQYF.

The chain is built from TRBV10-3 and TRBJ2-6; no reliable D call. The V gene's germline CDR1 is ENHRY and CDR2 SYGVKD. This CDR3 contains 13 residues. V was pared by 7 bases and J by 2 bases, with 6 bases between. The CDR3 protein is CAIMSAGANVLTF. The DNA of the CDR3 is TGTGCCATCATGAGTGCTGGGGCCAACGTCCTGACTTTC.

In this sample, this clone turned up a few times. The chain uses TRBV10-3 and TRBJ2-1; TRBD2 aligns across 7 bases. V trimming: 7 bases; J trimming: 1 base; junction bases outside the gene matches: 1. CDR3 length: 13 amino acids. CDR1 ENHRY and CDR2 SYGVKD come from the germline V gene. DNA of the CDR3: TGTGCCATCAAGGGACTATCCTACAATGAGCAGTTCTTC. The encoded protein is CAIKGLSYNEQFF.

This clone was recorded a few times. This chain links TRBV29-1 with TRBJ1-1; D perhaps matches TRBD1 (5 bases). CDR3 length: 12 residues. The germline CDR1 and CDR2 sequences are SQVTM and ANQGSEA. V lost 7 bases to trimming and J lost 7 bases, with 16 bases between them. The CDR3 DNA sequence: TGCAGCGCCCGGGACGGGCCCGGTGAAGCTTTCTTT. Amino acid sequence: CSARDGPGEAFF. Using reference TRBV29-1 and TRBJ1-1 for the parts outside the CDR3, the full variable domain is SAVISQKPSRDICQRGTSLTIQCQVDSQVTMMFWYRQQPGQSLTLIATANQGSEATYESGFVIDKFPISRPNLTFSTLTVSNMSPEDSSIYLCSARDGPGEAFFGQGTRLTVV.

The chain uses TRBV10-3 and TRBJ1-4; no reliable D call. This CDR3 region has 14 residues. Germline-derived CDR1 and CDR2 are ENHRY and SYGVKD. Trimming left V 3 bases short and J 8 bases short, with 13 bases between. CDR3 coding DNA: TGTGCCATCAGTGACAGATTAGAAGGGGAAAAACTGTTTTTT. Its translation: CAISDRLEGEKLFF.

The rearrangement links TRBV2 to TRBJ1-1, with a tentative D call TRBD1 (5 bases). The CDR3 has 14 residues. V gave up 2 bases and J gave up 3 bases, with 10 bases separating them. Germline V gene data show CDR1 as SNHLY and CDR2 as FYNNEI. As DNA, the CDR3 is TGTGCCAGCAGTGAACCCAGGGATGACACTGAAGCTTTCTTT. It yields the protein CASSEPRDDTEAFF. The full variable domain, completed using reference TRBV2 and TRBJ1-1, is EPEVTQTPSHQVTQMGQEVILRCVPISNHLYFYWYRQILGQKVEFLVSFYNNEISEKSEIFDDQFSVERPDGSNFTLKIRSTKLEDSAMYFCASSEPRDDTEAFFGQGTRLTVV.